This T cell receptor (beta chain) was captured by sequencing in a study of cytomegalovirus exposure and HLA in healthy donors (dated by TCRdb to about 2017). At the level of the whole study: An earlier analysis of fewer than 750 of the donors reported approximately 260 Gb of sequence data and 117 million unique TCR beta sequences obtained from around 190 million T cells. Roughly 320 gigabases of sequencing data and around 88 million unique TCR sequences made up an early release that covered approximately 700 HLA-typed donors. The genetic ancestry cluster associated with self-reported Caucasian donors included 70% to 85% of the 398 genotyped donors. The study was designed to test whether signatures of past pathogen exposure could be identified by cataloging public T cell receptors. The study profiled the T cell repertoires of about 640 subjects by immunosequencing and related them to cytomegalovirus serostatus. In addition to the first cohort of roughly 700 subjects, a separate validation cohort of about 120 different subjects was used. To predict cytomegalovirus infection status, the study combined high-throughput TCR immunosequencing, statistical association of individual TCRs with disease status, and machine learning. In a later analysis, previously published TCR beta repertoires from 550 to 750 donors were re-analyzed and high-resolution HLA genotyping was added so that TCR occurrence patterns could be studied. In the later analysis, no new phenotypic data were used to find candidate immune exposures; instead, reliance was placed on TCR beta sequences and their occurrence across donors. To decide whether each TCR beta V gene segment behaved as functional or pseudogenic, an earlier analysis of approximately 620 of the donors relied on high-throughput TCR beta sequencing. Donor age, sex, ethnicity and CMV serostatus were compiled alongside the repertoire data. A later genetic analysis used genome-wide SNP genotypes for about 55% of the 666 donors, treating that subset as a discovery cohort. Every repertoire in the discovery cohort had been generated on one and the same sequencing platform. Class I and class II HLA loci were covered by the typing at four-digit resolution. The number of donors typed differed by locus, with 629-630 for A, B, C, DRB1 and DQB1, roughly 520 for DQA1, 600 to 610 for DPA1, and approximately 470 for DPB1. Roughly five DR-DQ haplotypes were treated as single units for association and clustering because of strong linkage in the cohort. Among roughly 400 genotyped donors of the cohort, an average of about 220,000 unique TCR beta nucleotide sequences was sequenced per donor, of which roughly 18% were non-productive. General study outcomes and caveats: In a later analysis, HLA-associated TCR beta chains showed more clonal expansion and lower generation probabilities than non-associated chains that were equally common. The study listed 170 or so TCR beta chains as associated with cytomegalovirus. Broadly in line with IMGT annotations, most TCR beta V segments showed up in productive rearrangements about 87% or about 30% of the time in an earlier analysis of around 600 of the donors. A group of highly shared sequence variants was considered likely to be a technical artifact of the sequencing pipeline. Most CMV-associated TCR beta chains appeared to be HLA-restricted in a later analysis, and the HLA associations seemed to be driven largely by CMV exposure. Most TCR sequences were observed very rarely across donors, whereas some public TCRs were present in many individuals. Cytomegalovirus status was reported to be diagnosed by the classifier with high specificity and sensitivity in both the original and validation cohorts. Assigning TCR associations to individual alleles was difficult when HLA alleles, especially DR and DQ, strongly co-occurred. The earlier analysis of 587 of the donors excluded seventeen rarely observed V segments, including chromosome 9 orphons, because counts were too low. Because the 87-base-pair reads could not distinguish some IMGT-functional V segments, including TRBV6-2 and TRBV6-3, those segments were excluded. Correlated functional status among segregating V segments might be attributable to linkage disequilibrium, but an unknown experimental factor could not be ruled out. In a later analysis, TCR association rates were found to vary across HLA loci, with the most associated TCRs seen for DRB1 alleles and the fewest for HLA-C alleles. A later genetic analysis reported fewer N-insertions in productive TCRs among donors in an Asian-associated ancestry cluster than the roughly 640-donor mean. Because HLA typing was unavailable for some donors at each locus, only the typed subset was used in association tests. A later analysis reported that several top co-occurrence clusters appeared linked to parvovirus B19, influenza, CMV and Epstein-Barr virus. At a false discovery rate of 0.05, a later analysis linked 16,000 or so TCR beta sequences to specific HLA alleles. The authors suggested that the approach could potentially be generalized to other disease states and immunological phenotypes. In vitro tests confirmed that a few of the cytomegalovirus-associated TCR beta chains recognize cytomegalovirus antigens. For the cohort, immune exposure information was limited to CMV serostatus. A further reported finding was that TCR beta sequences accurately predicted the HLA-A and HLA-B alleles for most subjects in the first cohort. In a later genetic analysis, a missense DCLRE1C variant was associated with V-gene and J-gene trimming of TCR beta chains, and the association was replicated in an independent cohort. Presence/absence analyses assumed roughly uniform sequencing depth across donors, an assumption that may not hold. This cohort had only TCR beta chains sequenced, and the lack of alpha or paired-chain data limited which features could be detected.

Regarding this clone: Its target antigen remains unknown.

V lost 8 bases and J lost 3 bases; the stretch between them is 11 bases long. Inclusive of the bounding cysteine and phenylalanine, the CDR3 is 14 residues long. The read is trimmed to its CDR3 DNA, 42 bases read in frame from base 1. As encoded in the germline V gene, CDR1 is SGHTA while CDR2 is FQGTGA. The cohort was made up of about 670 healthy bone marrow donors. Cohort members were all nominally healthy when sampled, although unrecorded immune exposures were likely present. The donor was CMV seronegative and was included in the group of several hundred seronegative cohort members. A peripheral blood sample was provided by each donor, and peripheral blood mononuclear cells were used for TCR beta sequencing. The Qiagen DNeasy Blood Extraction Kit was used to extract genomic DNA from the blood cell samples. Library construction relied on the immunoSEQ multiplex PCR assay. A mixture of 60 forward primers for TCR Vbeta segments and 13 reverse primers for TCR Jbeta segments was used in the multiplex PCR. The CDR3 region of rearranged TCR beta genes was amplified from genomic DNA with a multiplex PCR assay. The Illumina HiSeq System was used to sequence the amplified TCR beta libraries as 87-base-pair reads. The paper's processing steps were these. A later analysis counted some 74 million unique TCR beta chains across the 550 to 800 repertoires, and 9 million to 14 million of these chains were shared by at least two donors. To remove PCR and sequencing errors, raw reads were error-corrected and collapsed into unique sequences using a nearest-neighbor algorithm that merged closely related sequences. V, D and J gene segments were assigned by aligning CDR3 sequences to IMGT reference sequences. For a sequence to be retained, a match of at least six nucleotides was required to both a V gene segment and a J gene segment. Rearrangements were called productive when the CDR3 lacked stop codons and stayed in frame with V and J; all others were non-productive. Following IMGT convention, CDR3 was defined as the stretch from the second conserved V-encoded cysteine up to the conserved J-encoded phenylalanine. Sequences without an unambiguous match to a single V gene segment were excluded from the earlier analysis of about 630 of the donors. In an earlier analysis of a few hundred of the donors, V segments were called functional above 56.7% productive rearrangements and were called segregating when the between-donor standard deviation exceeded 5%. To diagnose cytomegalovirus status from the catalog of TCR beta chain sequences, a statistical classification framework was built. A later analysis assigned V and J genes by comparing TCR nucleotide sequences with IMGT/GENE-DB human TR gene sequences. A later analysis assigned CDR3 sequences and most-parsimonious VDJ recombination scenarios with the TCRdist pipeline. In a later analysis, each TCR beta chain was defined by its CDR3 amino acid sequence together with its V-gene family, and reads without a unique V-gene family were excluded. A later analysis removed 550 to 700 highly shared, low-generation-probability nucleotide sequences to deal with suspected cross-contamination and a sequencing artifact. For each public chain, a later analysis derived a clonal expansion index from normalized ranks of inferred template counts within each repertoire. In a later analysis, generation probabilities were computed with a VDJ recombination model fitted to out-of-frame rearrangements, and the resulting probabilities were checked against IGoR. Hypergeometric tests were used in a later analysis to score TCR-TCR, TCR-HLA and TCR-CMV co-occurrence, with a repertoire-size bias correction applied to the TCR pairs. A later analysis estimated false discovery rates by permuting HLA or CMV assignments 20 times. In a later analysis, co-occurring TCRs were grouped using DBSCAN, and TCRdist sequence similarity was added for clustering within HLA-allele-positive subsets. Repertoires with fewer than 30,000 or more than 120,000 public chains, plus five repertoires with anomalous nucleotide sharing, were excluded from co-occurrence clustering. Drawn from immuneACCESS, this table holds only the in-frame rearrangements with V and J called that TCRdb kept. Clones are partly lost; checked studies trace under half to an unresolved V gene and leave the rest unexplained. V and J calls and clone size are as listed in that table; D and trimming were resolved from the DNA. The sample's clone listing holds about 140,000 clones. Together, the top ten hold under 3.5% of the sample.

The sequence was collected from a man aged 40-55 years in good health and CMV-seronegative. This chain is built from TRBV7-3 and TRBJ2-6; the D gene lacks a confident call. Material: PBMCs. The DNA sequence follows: TGTGCCAGCGGCCGGTCGGGTGGGGCCAACGTCCTGACTTTC. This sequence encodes CASGRSGGANVLTF.